Sequencing of this T cell receptor (beta chain) was carried out in a study of T cell responses to AZD1222 COVID-19 vaccine. General observations from the study: Spike-specific TCR breadth and depth both grew after two AZD1222 doses.

The analysis combined second doses at about 4 or about 12 weeks. V dropped 3 bases and J dropped 8; count of bases not matched to a gene: 9. This CDR3 region has 15 residues. Germline CDR1 reads LGHNA; CDR2 reads YNFKEQ. The table came from immunoSEQ multiplex PCR; TCRdb's copy has only in-frame clones and leaves some out. Of over 45,000 clones listed, 89% are singletons. Note on this clone: Its antigen remains unknown.

This chain links TRBV4-2 with TRBJ1-4; TRBD1 agrees at 7 bases. The TCR comes from an adult who received the AZD1222 COVID-19 vaccine. Source: peripheral blood, taken 28 days after the second AZD1222 dose. This chain's CDR3 is CASSQYTGVIEKLFF. CDR3 DNA: TGTGCCAGCAGCCAGTACACAGGGGTTATAGAAAAACTGTTTTTT.